This TCR beta chain originates from a study of vaccination and CD4 T cells after COVID-19. The length of the CDR3 is 15 residues. Germline lookup yields CDR1 SGHTA and CDR2 FQGNSA. Trimming took 6 bases from V and 0 from J, leaving 11 bases between them. Concerning this clonotype: The antigen is undetermined.

The treatment here: roughly 10-day PBMC culture with coronavirus spike peptide pools or control peptides (ViraFEST assay). Sequencing of cultured CD4+ T cell DNA used the Oncomine TCR Beta short-read assay. Cultured CD4+ T cells yielded the extracted genomic DNA. Via MiXCR, TCRdb re-called the PCR reads, giving one row per CDR3 protein. The data hold around 21,000 distinct CDR3 sequences, with just under 55% observed a single time. Sequenced sample: CD4+ T cells from blood, cultured in vitro. The clonotype originates from a human donor who had recovered from COVID-19. This chain connects TRBV7-2 to TRBJ2-2; no clear D. The DNA of the CDR3 is TGTGCCAGCAGGTCAGGCTCTGCGAACACCGGGGAGCTGTTTTTT. Translation gives CASRSGSANTGELFF.